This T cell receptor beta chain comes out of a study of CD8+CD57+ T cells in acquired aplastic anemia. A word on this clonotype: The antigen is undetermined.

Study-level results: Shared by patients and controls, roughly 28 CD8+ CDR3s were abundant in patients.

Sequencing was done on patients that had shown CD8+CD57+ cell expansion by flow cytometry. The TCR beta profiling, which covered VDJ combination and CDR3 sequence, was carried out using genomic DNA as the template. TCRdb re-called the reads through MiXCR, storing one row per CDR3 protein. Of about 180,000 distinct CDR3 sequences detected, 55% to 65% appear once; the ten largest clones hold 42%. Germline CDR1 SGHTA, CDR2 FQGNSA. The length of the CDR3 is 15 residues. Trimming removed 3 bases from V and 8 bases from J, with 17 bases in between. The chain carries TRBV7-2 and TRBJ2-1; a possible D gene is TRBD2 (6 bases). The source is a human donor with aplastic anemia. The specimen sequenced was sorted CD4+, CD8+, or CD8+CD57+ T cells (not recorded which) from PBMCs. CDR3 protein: CASSLSGTLIDEQFF. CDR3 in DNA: TGTGCCAGCAGCTTGTCCGGGACTCTCATCGATGAGCAGTTCTTC.